Below are 10 T cell receptor beta chains sequenced from a single sample in a study of blood T cell repertoires in COVID-19. The repertoire was sequenced with immunoSEQ multiplex PCR; TCRdb's copy has only in-frame clones and lacks some. The top ten hold less than 2% of the sample, which has approximately 150,000 clones, approximately 95% seen once. The sample comprised peripheral blood. The receptor source for this set is a woman aged 55-70 years with COVID-19, enrolled during active disease.

A single count supports this clone. This sequence joins TRBV7-8 and TRBJ2-7, with D hard to call. This CDR3 has 14 residues. Trimming took off 1 base at V and 1 base at J, with 8 bases between the two ends. The germline CDR1 and CDR2 sequences are SGHVS and FQNEAQ. The CDR3 spells CASSLVPESYEQYF. DNA of the CDR3: TGTGCCAGCAGCTTAGTTCCGGAGTCCTACGAGCAGTACTTC.

The chain links TRBV7-9 to TRBJ1-2; D is perhaps TRBD1 (6 bases). V dropped 5 bases and J dropped 7 bases, with 17 bases sitting between them. The germline V gene has CDR1 SEHNR and CDR2 FQNEAQ (reference sequence). This CDR3 region has 14 residues. CDR3 bases: TGTGCCAGCAGCCAGGTCGACAGGACTGGTGGCTACACCTTC. As protein: CASSQVDRTGGYTF.

V usage is TRBV18 and J usage is TRBJ1-4, with no clear D. The CDR3 runs to 15 residues. Trimming removed 3 bases from V and 6 bases from J, with 14 bases in between. In germline, CDR1 is KGHSH, CDR2 LQKENI. This CDR3 is CASSPSRGEYEKLFF. As DNA, the CDR3 is TGTGCCAGCTCACCCTCACGGGGAGAGTATGAAAAACTGTTTTTT.

The chain is built from TRBV11-2 and TRBJ2-7; possible D gene TRBD1, 6 bases. V lost 0 bases and J lost 0, with 12 bases in between. In germline, CDR1 is SGHAT, CDR2 FQNNGV. The CDR3 contains 16 residues. The CDR3 sequence is CASSLDRGESSYEQYF. The CDR3 coding sequence is TGTGCCAGCAGCTTAGACAGGGGTGAGAGCTCCTACGAGCAGTACTTC. Filled out from reference TRBV11-2 and TRBJ2-7, the complete variable domain reads EAGVAQSPRYKIIEKRQSVAFWCNPISGHATLYWYQQILGQGPKLLIQFQNNGVVDDSQLPKDRFSAERLKGVDSTLKIQPAKLEDSAVYLCASSLDRGESSYEQYFGPGTRLTVT.

V and J are TRBV5-1 and TRBJ1-2, with a tentative D call TRBD1 (5 bases). This CDR3 has 16 residues. Looked up from germline, CDR1 is SGHRS and CDR2 is YFSETQ. V lost 6 bases and J lost 0, with 18 bases in between. CDR3 DNA: TGCGCCAGCACCCGGGGGGAGACAGACACTAACTATGGCTACACCTTC. Amino acid sequence: CASTRGETDTNYGYTF.

This chain uses TRBV12-3 or TRBV12-4 with TRBJ1-2; tentatively, D is TRBD1 (5 bases). The V and J ends lost 3 bases and 7 bases respectively, with 12 bases between them. The CDR3 is 13 residues long. CDR3 sequence reads: CASSFSRGGGYTF. The CDR3 DNA sequence: TGTGCCAGCAGTTTCTCTCGGGGGGGTGGCTACACCTTC.

The gene calls are TRBV3-1 (or the pseudogene TRBV3-2) and TRBJ2-2; D is unresolved. Germline loops: CDR1 LGHDT, CDR2 YNNKEL (reference sequence). The V end lost 7 bases, the J end lost 4 bases, and 10 bases lay between the germline ends. This CDR3 comprises 13 residues. CDR3 amino acids: CASTYRGTGELFF. The CDR3 nucleotides are TGTGCCAGCACTTACCGAGGCACCGGGGAGCTGTTTTTT.

This chain joins TRBV9 and TRBJ1-5; D may be TRBD1 (6 bases). The CDR3 spans 15 residues. Germline V lookup: CDR1 SGDLS, CDR2 YYNGEE. The V end lost 3 bases, the J end lost 9 bases, and 19 bases lay between the germline ends. The CDR3 loop reads CASSEGGHGQGPQHF. The CDR3 DNA sequence: TGTGCCAGCAGCGAGGGGGGGCACGGCCAGGGGCCCCAGCATTTT.

The CDR3 DNA sequence: TGTGCCAGTAGTATTGGTCAGGGCACAGATACGCAGTATTTT. It specifies CASSIGQGTDTQYF. The chain carries TRBV19 and TRBJ2-3; D unresolved. V lost 3 bases, J lost 1 base, and 8 bases lay in between. Germline V gives CDR1 LNHDA, CDR2 SQIVND (reference sequence). The CDR3 length is 14 residues.

The gene calls are TRBV3-1 (or the pseudogene TRBV3-2) and TRBJ2-2; the D gene is possibly TRBD1 (5 bases). With 3 bases removed from V and 2 bases from J, the gap between germline ends came to 10 bases. The CDR3 has 15 residues. Germline CDR1 LGHDT, CDR2 YNNKEL (reference sequence). The CDR3 bases are TGTGCCAGCAGCCAGAACAGGATTAACACCGGGGAGCTGTTTTTT. Translated: CASSQNRINTGELFF.